Described below is a single T cell receptor beta chain sequence and its context. This CDR3 has 14 amino acids. V was pared by 6 bases and J by 2 bases, with 4 bases of the junction left unmatched. Germline assignment: CDR1 LNHDA and CDR2 SQIVND (reference sequence). This specimen comes from a study of blood T cell repertoires in COVID-19. Data came from immunoSEQ multiplex PCR; TCRdb stores just in-frame clones and leaves some out. The sample contains around 6,100 clones, roughly nine tenths of which appear only once. Source material: peripheral blood. The chain uses TRBV19 and TRBJ1-2, with 9 bases fitting TRBD1. The sequence derives from a man older than 75 with active COVID-19. The CDR3 region is CASSPGQGNYGYTF. The CDR3 DNA follows: TGTGCCAGTAGCCCCGGACAGGGGAACTATGGCTACACCTTC.